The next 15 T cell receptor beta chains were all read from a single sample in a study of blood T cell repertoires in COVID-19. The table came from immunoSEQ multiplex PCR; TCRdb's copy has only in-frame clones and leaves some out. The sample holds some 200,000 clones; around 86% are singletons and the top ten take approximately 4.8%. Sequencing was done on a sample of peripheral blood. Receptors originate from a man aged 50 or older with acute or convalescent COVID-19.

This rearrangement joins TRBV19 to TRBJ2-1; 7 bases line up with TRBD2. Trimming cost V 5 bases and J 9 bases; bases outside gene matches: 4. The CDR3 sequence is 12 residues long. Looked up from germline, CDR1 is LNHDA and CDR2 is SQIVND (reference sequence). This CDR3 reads CASSGREGEQFF. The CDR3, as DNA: TGTGCCAGTAGTGGCAGGGAGGGTGAGCAGTTCTTC.

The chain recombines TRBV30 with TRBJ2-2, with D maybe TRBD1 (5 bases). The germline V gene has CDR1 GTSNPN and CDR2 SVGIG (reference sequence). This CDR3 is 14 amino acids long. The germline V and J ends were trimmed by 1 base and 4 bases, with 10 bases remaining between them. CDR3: CAWSARVGTGELFF. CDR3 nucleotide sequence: TGTGCCTGGAGTGCCAGGGTTGGCACCGGGGAGCTGTTTTTT.

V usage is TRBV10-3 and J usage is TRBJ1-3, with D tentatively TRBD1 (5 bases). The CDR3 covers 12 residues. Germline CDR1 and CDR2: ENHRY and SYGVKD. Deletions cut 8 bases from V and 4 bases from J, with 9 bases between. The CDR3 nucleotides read TGTGCCATCGGGGGGGACGGAAACACCATATATTTT. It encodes CAIGGDGNTIYF.

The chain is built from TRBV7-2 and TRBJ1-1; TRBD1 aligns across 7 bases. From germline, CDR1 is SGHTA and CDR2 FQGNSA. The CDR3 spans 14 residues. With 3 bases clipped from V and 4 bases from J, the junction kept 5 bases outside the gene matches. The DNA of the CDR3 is TGTGCCAGCAGCTTGTCACAGGGGCGCACTGAAGCTTTCTTT. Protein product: CASSLSQGRTEAFF.

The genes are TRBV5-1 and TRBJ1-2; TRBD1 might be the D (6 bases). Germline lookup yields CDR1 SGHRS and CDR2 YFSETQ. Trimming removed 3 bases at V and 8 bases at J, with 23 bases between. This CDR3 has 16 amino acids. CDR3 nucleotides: TGCGCCAGCAGCTCCTCCCTCGACAGGCGGCAAGGAGGCTACACCTTC. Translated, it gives CASSSSLDRRQGGYTF.

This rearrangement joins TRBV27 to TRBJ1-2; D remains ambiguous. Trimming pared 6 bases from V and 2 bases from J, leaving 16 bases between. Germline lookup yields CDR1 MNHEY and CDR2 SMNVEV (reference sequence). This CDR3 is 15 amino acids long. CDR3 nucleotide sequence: TGTGCCAGCAGCCCCTTGGGCCCGGCGAACTATGGCTACACCTTC. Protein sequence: CASSPLGPANYGYTF.

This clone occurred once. CDR3 DNA: TGTGCCATCAGTGAGCAGGGACAAAGTGGTCAGCCCCAGCATTTT. This sequence encodes CAISEQGQSGQPQHF. The J gene is TRBJ1-5, the V gene TRBV10-3; possibly TRBD1 for D (6 bases). Germline V CDR1 and CDR2: ENHRY, SYGVKD. V dropped 2 bases and J dropped 6 bases, with 14 bases sitting between them. There are 15 residues in the CDR3.

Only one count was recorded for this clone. The CDR3 protein is CASSEPLGSYGYTF. The CDR3 DNA is TGTGCCAGCAGTGAGCCCCTGGGCTCCTATGGCTACACCTTC. The gene calls are TRBV25-1 and TRBJ1-2; D not resolved. Germline CDR1 is MGHDK and CDR2 is SYGVNS. V lost 3 bases to trimming and J lost 4 bases, with 12 bases between them. The CDR3 spans 14 residues.

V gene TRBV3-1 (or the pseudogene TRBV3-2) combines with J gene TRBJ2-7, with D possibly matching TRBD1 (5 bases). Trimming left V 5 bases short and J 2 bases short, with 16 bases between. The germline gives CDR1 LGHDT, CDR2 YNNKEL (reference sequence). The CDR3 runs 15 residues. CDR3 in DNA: TGTGCCAGCAGCAAGACAGACACTCCGACCTACGAGCAGTACTTC. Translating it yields CASSKTDTPTYEQYF.

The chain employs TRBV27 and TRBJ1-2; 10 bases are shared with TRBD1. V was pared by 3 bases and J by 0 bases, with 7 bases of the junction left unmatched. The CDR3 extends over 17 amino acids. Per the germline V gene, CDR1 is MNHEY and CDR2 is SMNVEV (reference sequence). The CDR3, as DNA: TGTGCCAGCAGTTTCCTCCGGGACAGGGGATCTAACTATGGCTACACCTTC. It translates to CASSFLRDRGSNYGYTF.

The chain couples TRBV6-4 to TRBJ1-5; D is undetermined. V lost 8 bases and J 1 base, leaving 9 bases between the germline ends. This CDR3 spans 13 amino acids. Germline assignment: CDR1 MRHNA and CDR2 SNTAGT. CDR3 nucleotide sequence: TGTGCCAGCTCGGGTGAGAGCAATCAGCCCCAGCATTTT. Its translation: CASSGESNQPQHF.

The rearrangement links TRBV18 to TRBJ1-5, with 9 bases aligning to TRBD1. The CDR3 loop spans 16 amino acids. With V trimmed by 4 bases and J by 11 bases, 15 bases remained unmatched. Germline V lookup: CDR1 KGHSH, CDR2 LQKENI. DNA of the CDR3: TGTGCCAGCTCACTAACCGGGACAGGGATAGGAGGAGCCCAGCATTTT. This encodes CASSLTGTGIGGAQHF.

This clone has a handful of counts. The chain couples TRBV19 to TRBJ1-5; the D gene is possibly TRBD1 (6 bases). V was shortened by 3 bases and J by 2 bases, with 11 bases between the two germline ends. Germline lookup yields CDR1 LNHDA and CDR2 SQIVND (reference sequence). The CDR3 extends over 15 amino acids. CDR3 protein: CASSIWGLGNQPQHF. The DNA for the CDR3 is TGTGCCAGTAGTATTTGGGGGCTGGGCAATCAGCCCCAGCATTTT. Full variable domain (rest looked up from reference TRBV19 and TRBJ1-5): DGGITQSPKYLFRKEGQNVTLSCEQNLNHDAMYWYRQDPGQGLRLIYYSQIVNDFQKGDIAEGYSVSREKKESFPLTVTSAQKNPTAFYLCASSIWGLGNQPQHFGDGTRLSIL.

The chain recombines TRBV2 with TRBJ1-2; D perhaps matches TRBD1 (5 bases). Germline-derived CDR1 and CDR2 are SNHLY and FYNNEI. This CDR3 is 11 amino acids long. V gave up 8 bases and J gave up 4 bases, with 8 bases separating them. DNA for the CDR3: TGTGCCAGCGGGGGGAGCTATGGCTACACCTTC. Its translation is CASGGSYGYTF. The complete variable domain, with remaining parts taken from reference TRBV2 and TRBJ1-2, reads EPEVTQTPSHQVTQMGQEVILRCVPISNHLYFYWYRQILGQKVEFLVSFYNNEISEKSEIFDDQFSVERPDGSNFTLKIRSTKLEDSAMYFCASGGSYGYTFGSGTRLTVV.

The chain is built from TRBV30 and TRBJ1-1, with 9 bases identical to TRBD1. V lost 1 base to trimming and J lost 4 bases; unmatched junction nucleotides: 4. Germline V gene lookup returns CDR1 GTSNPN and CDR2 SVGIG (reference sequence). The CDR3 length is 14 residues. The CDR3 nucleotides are TGTGCCTGGAGTGGGGACAGGGTGGCCACTGAAGCTTTCTTT. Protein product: CAWSGDRVATEAFF.